One and the same sample provided the 9 T cell receptor beta chains below, sequenced in a study of somatic mutations in cytotoxic T cells in rheumatoid arthritis. Produced via immunoSEQ multiplex PCR; TCRdb's table is partial and in-frame only. The profile shows more than 13,000 clones, 65% to 80% of them singletons. Source material: CD8+ T cells sorted from blood. Receptor source: an adult with rheumatoid arthritis.

The sample holds a few counts of this clone. The chain carries TRBV7-9 and TRBJ1-1; D unresolved. The CDR3 spans 14 residues. V was shortened by 3 bases and J by 4 bases, with 12 bases between the two germline ends. In germline, CDR1 is SEHNR, CDR2 FQNEAQ (reference sequence). CDR3 protein: CASSFSGVTTEAFF. The CDR3 DNA follows: TGTGCCAGCAGCTTTAGCGGTGTAACCACTGAAGCTTTCTTT.

The rearrangement uses TRBV28 and TRBJ2-1, with D possibly matching TRBD1 (5 bases). With 3 bases removed from V and 10 bases from J, the gap between germline ends came to 7 bases. Germline V gives CDR1 MDHEN, CDR2 SYDVKM. CDR3 length: 11 residues. The CDR3 protein is CASSLGLEQFF. The CDR3 DNA sequence: TGTGCCAGCAGTTTGGGGCTAGAGCAGTTCTTC.

The chain recombines TRBV29-1 with TRBJ1-2; 7 nucleotides align to TRBD1. Trimming cost V 5 bases and J 10 bases; bases outside gene matches: 7. This CDR3 has 11 residues. Germline V lookup: CDR1 SQVTM, CDR2 ANQGSEA. The CDR3 DNA reads as TGCAGCGTTCGCGACAGGGATTCCTACACCTTC. Translation: CSVRDRDSYTF.

In its sample, this clone was seen once. V is TRBV9 and J is TRBJ1-2; 9 nucleotides align to TRBD1. V lost 0 bases, J lost 3 bases, and 0 bases stayed unmatched. The germline CDR1 and CDR2 sequences are SGDLS and YYNGEE. This CDR3 region has 14 residues. This CDR3 is CASSVGQGDYGYTF. In DNA, the CDR3 is TGTGCCAGCAGCGTAGGACAGGGGGACTATGGCTACACCTTC.

The chain links TRBV11-2 to TRBJ2-1; no clear D. The CDR3 totals 17 residues. Germline loops: CDR1 SGHAT, CDR2 FQNNGV. V lost 5 bases, J lost 0 bases, and 17 bases lay in between. CDR3 nucleotides: TGTGCCAGCAGCCCCTCCGCTAGTTTAAGCTCCTACAATGAGCAGTTCTTC. Protein: CASSPSASLSSYNEQFF.

CDR3 DNA: TGTGCCAGCAGCTTAGTAGGCTCGGCTTCTAGCACAGATACGCAGTATTTT. It specifies CASSLVGSASSTDTQYF. The V and J genes are TRBV7-8 and TRBJ2-3, with unresolved D. This CDR3 spans 17 amino acids. CDR1 is SGHVS and CDR2 is FQNEAQ in the germline V gene. Trimming pared 1 base from V and 0 bases from J, leaving 14 bases between.

The rearrangement links TRBV7-2 to TRBJ1-1; tentatively, D is TRBD1 (5 bases). The CDR3 has 15 residues. The ends were cut back, 6 bases at V and 1 base at J, with 15 bases in the middle. Germline V gives CDR1 SGHTA, CDR2 FQGNSA. The CDR3 region has the DNA TGTGCCAGCAGAAATCCGGGACGAGGGAACACTGAAGCTTTCTTT. Translation: CASRNPGRGNTEAFF.

The rearrangement uses TRBV5-1 and TRBJ1-3, with unresolved D. The CDR3 sequence is 16 residues long. The V end was cut by 0 bases, the J end by 0 bases, with 10 bases between. Germline CDR1 SGHRS, CDR2 YFSETQ. CDR3 loop: CASSLERLGSGNTIYF. The CDR3 bases are TGCGCCAGCAGCTTGGAAAGGTTAGGCTCTGGAAACACCATATATTTT.

This chain links TRBV4-1 with TRBJ2-1; D is possibly TRBD1 or TRBD2 (5 bases each). Trimming stripped 3 bases from V and 14 bases from J, with 20 bases between. This CDR3 region has 14 residues. The germline gives CDR1 MGHRA, CDR2 YSYEKL. The CDR3 loop reads CASSHLPGTASEFF. The CDR3 coding sequence is TGCGCCAGCAGCCATCTCCCCGGGACCGCCTCGGAGTTCTTC.